One sample yielded the 2 T cell receptor beta chains listed below, sequenced in a study of blood T cells in healthy people across ages. A sample-barcoded 5' primer and a J-beta primer mix were used in a second PCR of roughly 7 to 11 cycles. TCRdb fed the 5' RACE reads into MiXCR, producing one record per CDR3 protein. The sample carries 890,000 or so distinct CDR3 sequences, about 62% recorded once. The sample was blood. These receptors all stem from a man younger than 45 in good health.

This clonotype was observed once. The chain joins TRBV12-3 or TRBV12-4 to TRBJ2-1, with 9 bases aligning to TRBD2. CDR3 size: 16 residues. The ends lost 5 bases at V and 4 bases at J; junction bases unmatched: 9. This chain's CDR3 is CASSGVAGGRYNEQFF. The CDR3 coding sequence is TGTGCCAGCAGTGGGGTGGCGGGGGGGAGGTACAATGAGCAGTTCTTC.

This clonotype was recorded only once. V gene TRBV7-3 combines with J gene TRBJ2-1; tentative D call: TRBD2 (6 bases). V was pared by 1 base and J by 8 bases, with 12 bases between. This CDR3 comprises 14 residues. Germline V CDR1 and CDR2: SGHTA, FQGTGA. The chain's CDR3 is CASSLRRDSYEQFF. The CDR3 DNA is TGTGCCAGCAGCTTAAGGAGGGATTCCTATGAGCAGTTCTTC.